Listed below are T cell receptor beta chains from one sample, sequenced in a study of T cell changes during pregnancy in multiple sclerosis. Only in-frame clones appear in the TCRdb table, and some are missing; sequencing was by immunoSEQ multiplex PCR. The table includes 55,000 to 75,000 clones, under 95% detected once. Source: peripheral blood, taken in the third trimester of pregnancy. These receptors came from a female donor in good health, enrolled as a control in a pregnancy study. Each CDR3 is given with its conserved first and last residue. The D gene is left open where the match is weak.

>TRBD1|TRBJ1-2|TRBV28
TGTGCCACCCGGGACAGGGTTAACTATGGCTACACCTTC
CATRDRVNYGYTF
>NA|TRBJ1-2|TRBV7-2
TGTGCCAGCAGCTATGGCAGGGGTGGCTACACCTTC
CASSYGRGGYTF
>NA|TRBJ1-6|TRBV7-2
TGTGCCAGCAGCCCCCTGGGGGGGCTCAATTCACCCCTCCACTTT
CASSPLGGLNSPLHF
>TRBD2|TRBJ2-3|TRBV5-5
TGTGCCAGCAGCTTGGGGCGGGGGGGCACAGATACGCAGTATTTT
CASSLGRGGTDTQYF
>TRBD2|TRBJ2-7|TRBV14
TGTGCCAGCAGCCCCCCGGGGGGACCCTACGAGCAGTACTTC
CASSPPGGPYEQYF
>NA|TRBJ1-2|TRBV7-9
TGTGCCAGCAGCTTAGGGGTCCCGGGGTCTTTGTATGGCTACACCTTC
CASSLGVPGSLYGYTF
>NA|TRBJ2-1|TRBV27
TGTGCCAGCAGTTTTTCCCGACTAGGGGATGAGCAGTTCTTC
CASSFSRLGDEQFF
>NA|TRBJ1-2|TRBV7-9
TGTGCCAGCAGCTTAGGCGGAGGAAGGTCGCTCTCTGGCTACACCTTC
CASSLGGGRSLSGYTF
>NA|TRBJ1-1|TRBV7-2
TGTGCCAGCAGCTCGTACGGGTATTCCGGGAACACTGAAGCTTTCTTT
CASSSYGYSGNTEAFF
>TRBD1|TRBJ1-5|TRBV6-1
TGTGCCAGCAGTGGACTCAGGGGACAGGCGGGCAATCAGCCCCAGCATTTT
CASSGLRGQAGNQPQHF
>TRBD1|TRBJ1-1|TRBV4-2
TGTGCCAGCAGCCAAGATAACTTGGCAGGGGGAGGATGGATGAACACTGAAGCTTTCTTT
CASSQDNLAGGGWMNTEAFF
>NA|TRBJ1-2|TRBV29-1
TGCAGCTCGGGGTCAGGTCCTAGCTACTATGGCTACACCTTC
CSSGSGPSYYGYTF
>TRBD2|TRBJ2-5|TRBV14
TGTGCCAGCAGCCAAGATTGGGGACTAGTCGGGTTCGAGACCCAGTACTTC
CASSQDWGLVGFETQYF
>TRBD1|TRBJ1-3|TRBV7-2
TGTGCCAGCAGCTTACTTTCCCAGGGGGCAAGGAACACCATATATTTT
CASSLLSQGARNTIYF
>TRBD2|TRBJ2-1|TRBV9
TGTGCCAGCAGCGTAGGGGGGACTAGCGGGGACAATGAGCAGTTCTTC
CASSVGGTSGDNEQFF
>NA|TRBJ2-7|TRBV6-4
TGTGCCAGCAGTTACACCTACGAGCAGTACTTC
CASSYTYEQYF